Described below is a single T cell receptor beta chain sequence and its context. Antigen unknown. This record belongs to a study of shared clonotypes between healthy human individuals. Findings and caveats of the study: Between a handful of donors, naive CD4 clonotypes were shared at a level of about 5%. Naive subsets generally had larger estimated richness than memory subsets.

Among the donors, all were Caucasian adults who lived in Nashville, Tennessee. Profiling relied on immunoSEQ multiplex PCR, and the TCRdb table lists in-frame clones only, not all of them. Of around 1 million clones in the sample, over 60% were seen once. Trimming left V 3 bases short and J 0 bases short, with 5 bases between. Germline loops: CDR1 SGHNT, CDR2 YYREEE (reference sequence). This CDR3 is built from 13 residues. Material for sequencing was memory CD4+ T cells sorted from blood. Indicated subset: CD45RA-negative fraction. This chain links TRBV5-4 with TRBJ2-3, with D unresolved. This receptor was obtained from a man aged 18 to 29 in good health. DNA of the CDR3: TGTGCCAGCAGCTGGTCTAGCACAGATACGCAGTATTTT. It specifies CASSWSSTDTQYF.